This T cell receptor (beta chain) emerged from a study of blood T cell repertoires in COVID-19 (dated by TCRdb to 2020 to 2021). About the study as a whole: Collaborator samples came from the United States, Italy and Spain and covered acute and convalescent phases of COVID-19. The material from the prospective study consisted of cDNA or gDNA derived from T cells, B-cell-depleted T cells, or PBMCs. The dataset comprised deeply sampled blood TCRbeta repertoires from subjects exposed to, actively infected with, or recovered from COVID-19. The repertoires were released in a freely available public database intended as a resource for research on the immune response to SARS-CoV-2. The samples were drawn from two sources: the first 160 participants of the ongoing ImmuneRACE study, and 1,000 to 1,500 subjects contributed by 6 global collaborators. Sample metadata almost always included a de-identified subject ID, COVID-19 status, age in years and sex. HLA class I and class II types, where available, came from metadata supplied by the sample provider rather than from assay-based typing.

This clone was counted a single time. This receptor's antigen is unknown. No qualities accompany the bases; no much larger clone lies one base away. CDR1 is given as LNHDA and CDR2 as SQIVND, both from the germline V gene (reference sequence). The germline ends are 12 bases apart after V is trimmed by 1 base and J by 2 bases. Taken from cysteine to phenylalanine, the CDR3 has 15 residues. CDR3 DNA is the only sequence kept; it has 45 bases, read in frame from the first base. Findings and caveats that apply to the study as a whole: The amount of clinical and demographic metadata varied by source and participant and was provided uncurated.

Whole blood was collected in K2EDTA tubes by collaborating institutions according to the institutions' own protocols. For TCRbeta analysis, collaborators shipped samples in one of three forms: frozen whole blood, isolated PBMCs, or DNA extracted from either of those sample types. TCRbeta CDR3 regions were amplified from genomic DNA by means of the immunoSEQ Assay, a bias-controlled multiplex PCR. As for how the authors treated the data: The number of nucleated cells in each sample was estimated by amplification of reference gene primers within the assay. To quantify the absolute abundance of each unique TCRbeta CDR3 rearrangement, sequence reads were collapsed and filtered. For each sample, productive Simpson clonality was calculated as the square root of Simpson's diversity index over productive rearrangements. The source is immuneACCESS, and TCRdb retained only in-frame sequences with V and J called. Part of the clones is not carried over; for the studies checked, unresolved V genes explain less than half of this, and the remainder is unexplained. V, J and clone size derive from that table, while D and trimming were established from the DNA sequence. The sample has over 200,000 clones on record, 83% of them singletons. Together, the top ten hold about 2.3% of the sample.

The TCR comes from a woman in her thirties or forties with active or convalescent COVID-19. The chain joins TRBV19 to TRBJ2-7; the D gene cannot be named for sure. The sequenced sample was peripheral blood. The nucleotide sequence reads TGTGCCAGTAGTATAGTTCAGGATACCGCCTACGAGCAGTACTTC. Its product reads: CASSIVQDTAYEQYF. Beyond the CDR3, the reference TRBV19 and TRBJ2-7 genes provide the residues; the full variable domain reads: DGGITQSPKYLFRKEGQNVTLSCEQNLNHDAMYWYRQDPGQGLRLIYYSQIVNDFQKGDIAEGYSVSREKKESFPLTVTSAQKNPTAFYLCASSIVQDTAYEQYFGPGTRLTVT.